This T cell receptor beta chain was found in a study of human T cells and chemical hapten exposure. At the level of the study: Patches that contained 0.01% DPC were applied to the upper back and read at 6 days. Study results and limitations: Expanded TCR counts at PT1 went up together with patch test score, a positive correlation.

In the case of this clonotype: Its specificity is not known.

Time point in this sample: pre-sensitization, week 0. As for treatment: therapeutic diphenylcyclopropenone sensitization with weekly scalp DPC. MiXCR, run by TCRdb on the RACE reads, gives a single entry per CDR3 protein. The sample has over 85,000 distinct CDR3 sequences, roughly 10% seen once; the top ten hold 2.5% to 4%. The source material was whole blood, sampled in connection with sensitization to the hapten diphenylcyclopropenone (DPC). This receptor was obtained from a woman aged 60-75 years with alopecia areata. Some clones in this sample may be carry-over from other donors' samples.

CDR3 amino acids: CASSRGVLAFYEQYF. As DNA, the CDR3 is TGTGCCAGCAGCCGGGGGGTCCTAGCCTTCTACGAGCAGTACTTC. J is TRBJ2-7 and V is TRBV9; 7 positions agree with TRBD2. The V and J ends lost 4 bases and 3 bases, in that order; junction bases with no gene match: 10. The CDR3 contains 15 residues. CDR1 is SGDLS and CDR2 is YYNGEE in the germline V gene.